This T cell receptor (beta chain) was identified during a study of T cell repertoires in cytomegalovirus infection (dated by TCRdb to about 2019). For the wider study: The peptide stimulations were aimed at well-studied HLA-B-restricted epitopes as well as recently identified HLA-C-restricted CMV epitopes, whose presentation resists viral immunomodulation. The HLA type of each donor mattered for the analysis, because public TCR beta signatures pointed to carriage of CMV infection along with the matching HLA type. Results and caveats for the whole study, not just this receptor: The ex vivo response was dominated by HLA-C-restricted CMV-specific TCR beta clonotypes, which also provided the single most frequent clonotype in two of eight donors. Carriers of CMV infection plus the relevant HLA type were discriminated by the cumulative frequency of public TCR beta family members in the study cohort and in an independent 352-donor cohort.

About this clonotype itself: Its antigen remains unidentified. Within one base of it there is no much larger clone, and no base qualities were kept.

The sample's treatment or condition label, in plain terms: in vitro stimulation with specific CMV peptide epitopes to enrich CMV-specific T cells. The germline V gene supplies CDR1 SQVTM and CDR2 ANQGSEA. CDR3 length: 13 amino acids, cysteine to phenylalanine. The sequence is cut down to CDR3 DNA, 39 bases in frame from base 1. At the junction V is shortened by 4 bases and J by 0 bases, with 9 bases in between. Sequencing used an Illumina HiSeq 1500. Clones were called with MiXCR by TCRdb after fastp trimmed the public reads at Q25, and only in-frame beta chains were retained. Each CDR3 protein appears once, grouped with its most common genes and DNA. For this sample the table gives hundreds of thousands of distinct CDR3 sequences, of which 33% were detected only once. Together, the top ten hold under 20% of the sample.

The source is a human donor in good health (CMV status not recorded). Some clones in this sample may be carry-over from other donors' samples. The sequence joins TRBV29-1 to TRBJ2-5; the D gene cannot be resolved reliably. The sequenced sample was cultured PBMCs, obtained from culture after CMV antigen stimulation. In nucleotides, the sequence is TGCAGCGTTGGGGCCAGAAACCAAGAGACCCAGTACTTC. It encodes CSVGARNQETQYF.